The T cell receptor (beta chain) under discussion was sequenced for a study of blood T cell repertoires in COVID-19. Overall study: The United States, Italy and Spain were the sources of the acute and convalescent COVID-19 samples. PBMCs, B-cell-depleted T cells, or T cells were the source of the cDNA or gDNA that made up the material.

V lost 9 bases and J lost 6; bases outside the gene matches: 8. Germline V gives CDR1 LNHNV, CDR2 YYDKDF (reference sequence). CDR3 length: 14 residues. Source study methods: Amplified reference gene primers provided the basis for estimating nucleated cell counts. Some clones are missing from TCRdb's copy, which holds only in-frame ones; the method was immunoSEQ multiplex PCR. The DNA was the basis for D and trimming; V, J and clone size are from that table. The data contain about 180,000 clones, roughly 86% of them singletons. The sequence was collected from a woman in her thirties with active or convalescent COVID-19. Specimen: peripheral blood. The chain recombines TRBV15 with TRBJ1-5; TRBD1 matches at 10 bases. CDR3 in DNA: TGTGCCACAAGTAGACAGGGGGCCCGTCAGCCCCAGCATTTT. Translated: CATSRQGARQPQHF.